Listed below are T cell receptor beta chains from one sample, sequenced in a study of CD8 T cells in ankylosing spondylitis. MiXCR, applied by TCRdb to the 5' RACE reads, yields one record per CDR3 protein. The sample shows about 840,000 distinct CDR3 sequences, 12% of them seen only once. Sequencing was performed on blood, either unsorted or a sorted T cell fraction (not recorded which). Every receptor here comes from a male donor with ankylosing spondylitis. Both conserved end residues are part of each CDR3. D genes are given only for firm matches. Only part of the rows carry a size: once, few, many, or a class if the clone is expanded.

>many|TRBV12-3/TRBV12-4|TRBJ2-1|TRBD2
CASSFGAGSYNEQFF
TGTGCCAGCAGTTTTGGAGCGGGGTCCTACAATGAGCAGTTCTTC
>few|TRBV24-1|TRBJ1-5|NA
CATGQYSNQPQHF
TGTGCCACCGGACAGTATAGCAATCAGCCCCAGCATTTT
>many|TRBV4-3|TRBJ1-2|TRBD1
CASSQEGQSVYGYTF
TGCGCCAGCAGCCAAGAGGGACAGTCAGTCTATGGCTACACCTTC
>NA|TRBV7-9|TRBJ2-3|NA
CASSFRRALSTDTQYF
TGTGCCAGCAGCTTCCGCCGGGCCTTAAGCACAGATACGCAGTATTTT
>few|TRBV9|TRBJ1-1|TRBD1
CASSDQTGAAEAFF
TGTGCCAGCAGCGACCAGACAGGGGCGGCTGAAGCTTTCTTT
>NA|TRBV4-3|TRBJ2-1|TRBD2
CASSQGLAQPYNEQFF
TGCGCCAGCAGCCAAGGACTAGCCCAACCCTACAATGAGCAGTTCTTC
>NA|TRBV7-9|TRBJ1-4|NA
CASSLAAREKLFF
TGTGCCAGCAGCTTAGCCGCGCGGGAAAAACTGTTTTTT
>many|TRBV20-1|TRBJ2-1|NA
CSADPGTVYNEQFF
TGCAGTGCTGACCCCGGGACTGTCTACAATGAGCAGTTCTTC
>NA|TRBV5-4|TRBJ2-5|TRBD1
CASSTKTGSETQYF
TGTGCCAGCAGCACCAAGACAGGGTCAGAGACCCAGTACTTC
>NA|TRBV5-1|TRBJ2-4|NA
CASSWGTGSPDF
NA
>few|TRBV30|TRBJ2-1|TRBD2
CAWSVPSGRVFGNEQFF
TGTGCCTGGAGTGTCCCTAGCGGGCGGGTGTTCGGCAATGAGCAGTTCTTC
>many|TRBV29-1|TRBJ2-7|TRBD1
CSVGDSRNYEQYF
TGCAGCGTTGGGGACAGTAGGAACTACGAGCAGTACTTC
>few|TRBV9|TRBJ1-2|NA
CASSVGRAWGYTF
TGTGCCAGCAGCGTAGGGAGGGCATGGGGCTACACCTTC
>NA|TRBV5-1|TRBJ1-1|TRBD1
CASSLATGNRMNTEAFF
TGCGCCAGCAGCTTGGCGACAGGGAATAGAATGAACACTGAAGCTTTCTTT
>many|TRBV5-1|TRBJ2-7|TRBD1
CASSRAGTAYEQYF
TGCGCCAGCAGCCGCGCCGGGACAGCCTACGAGCAGTACTTC
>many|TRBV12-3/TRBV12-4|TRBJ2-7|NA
CASSFWTGGEQYF
TGTGCCAGCAGTTTTTGGACCGGTGGGGAGCAGTACTTC
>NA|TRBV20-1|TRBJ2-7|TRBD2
CSAIRLAGGELYEQYF
TGCAGTGCTATTCGCCTAGCGGGAGGAGAACTCTACGAGCAGTACTTC
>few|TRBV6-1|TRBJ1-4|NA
CASRLDGNEKLFF
TGTGCCAGCAGATTGGACGGGAATGAAAAACTGTTTTTT
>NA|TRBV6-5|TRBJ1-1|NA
CASSYSPGYMNTEAFF
TGTGCCAGCAGTTACTCCCCAGGATACATGAACACTGAAGCTTTCTTT
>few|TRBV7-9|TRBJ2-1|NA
CASSAAIGRFDNEQFF
TGTGCCAGCAGCGCAGCTATCGGACGATTCGACAATGAGCAGTTCTTC
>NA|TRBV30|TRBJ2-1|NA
CAWSRQQSSYNEQFF
TGTGCCTGGAGCCGACAGCAAAGCTCCTACAATGAGCAGTTCTTC
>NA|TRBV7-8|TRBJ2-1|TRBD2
CASSVSGRGLEQFF
TGTGCCAGCAGCGTTAGCGGGAGGGGGCTTGAGCAGTTCTTC
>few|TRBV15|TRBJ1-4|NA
CATSRGEGGEEKLFF
TGTGCCACCAGCAGAGGGGAGGGGGGTGAAGAAAAACTGTTTTTT
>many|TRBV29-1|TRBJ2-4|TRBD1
CSAAGTGGNIQYF
TGCAGCGCCGCCGGGACAGGGGGCAACATTCAGTACTTC
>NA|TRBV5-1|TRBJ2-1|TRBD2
CGTTSGGAGEQFF
TGCGGGACAACTAGCGGGGGGGCCGGGGAGCAGTTCTTC
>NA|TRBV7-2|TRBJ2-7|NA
CASSLAGSVSYEQYF
TGTGCCAGCAGCTTAGCGGGTTCAGTATCCTACGAGCAGTACTTC
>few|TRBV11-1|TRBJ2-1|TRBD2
CASSLLGSGGVSYNEQFF
TGTGCCAGCAGCTTATTAGGTAGCGGGGGCGTCTCCTACAATGAGCAGTTCTTC
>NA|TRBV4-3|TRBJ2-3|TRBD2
CASSQVPGLAGSTDTQYF
TGCGCCAGCAGCCAAGTTCCGGGACTAGCGGGGAGCACAGATACGCAGTATTTT
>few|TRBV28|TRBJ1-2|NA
CASSLARANGYTF
TGTGCCAGCAGTTTAGCCAGGGCTAATGGCTACACCTTC
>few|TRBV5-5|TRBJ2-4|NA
CASSFVGGGNIQYF
TGTGCCAGCAGCTTTGTGGGTGGCGGTAACATTCAGTACTTC
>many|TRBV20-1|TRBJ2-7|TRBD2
CSASGLAGAYF
TGCAGTGCCTCGGGACTAGCGGGAGCTTACTTC
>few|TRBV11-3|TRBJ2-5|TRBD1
CASSQGQNRETQYF
TGTGCCAGCAGCCAGGGACAGAACCGTGAGACCCAGTACTTC
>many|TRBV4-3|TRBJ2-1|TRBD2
CASSQDLRLAGGRYNEQFF
TGCGCCAGCAGCCAAGATTTGCGGCTAGCGGGGGGGCGTTACAATGAGCAGTTCTTC
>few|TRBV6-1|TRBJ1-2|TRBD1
CASRLPGQTNDYTF
TGTGCCAGCAGACTTCCGGGACAGACAAATGACTACACCTTC
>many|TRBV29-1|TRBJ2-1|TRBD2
CSVELWEGSYNEQFF
TGCAGCGTTGAATTGTGGGAGGGCTCCTACAATGAGCAGTTCTTC
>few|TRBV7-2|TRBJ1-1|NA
CASSLQPSNTEAFF
TGTGCCAGCAGCTTACAGCCTTCGAACACTGAAGCTTTCTTT
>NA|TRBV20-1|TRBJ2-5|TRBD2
CSATPRLAGYQETQYF
TGCAGTGCTACTCCCCGACTAGCGGGATACCAAGAGACCCAGTACTTC
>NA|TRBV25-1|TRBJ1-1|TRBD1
CASSEWTGVLSRAFF
TGTGCCAGCAGTGAATGGACAGGGGTACTGTCCCGAGCTTTCTTT
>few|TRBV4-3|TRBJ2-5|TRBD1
CASSPDRQGVGETQYF
TGCGCCAGCAGCCCCGATCGCCAGGGGGTAGGAGAGACCCAGTACTTC
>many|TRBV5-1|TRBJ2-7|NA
CASSATDSYEQYF
TGCGCCAGCAGCGCTACCGACAGCTACGAGCAGTACTTC
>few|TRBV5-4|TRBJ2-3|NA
CASSLDRKSTDTQYF
TGTGCCAGCAGCTTGGATCGGAAAAGTACAGATACGCAGTATTTT
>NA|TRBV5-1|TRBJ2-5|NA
CASSQSREFRETQYF
TGCGCCAGCAGCCAATCCCGGGAGTTTAGGGAGACCCAGTACTTC
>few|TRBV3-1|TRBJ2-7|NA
CASSRRTDSYEQYF
TGTGCCAGCAGCCGTAGGACGGACTCCTACGAGCAGTACTTC
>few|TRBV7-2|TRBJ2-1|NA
CASSLDGATDEQFF
TGTGCCAGCAGCTTAGATGGCGCAACGGATGAGCAGTTCTTC
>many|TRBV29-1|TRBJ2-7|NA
CSGGNSYEQYF
TGCAGTGGAGGGAACTCCTACGAGCAGTACTTC
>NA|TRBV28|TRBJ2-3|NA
CASSSGEPDTQYF
TGTGCCAGCAGTTCAGGGGAGCCAGATACGCAGTATTTT
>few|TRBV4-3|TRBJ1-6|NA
CASSQEDRLNSPLHF
TGCGCCAGCAGTCAAGAAGACAGACTCAATTCACCCCTCCACTTT
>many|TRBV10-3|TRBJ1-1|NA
CAISESGGTAEAFF
TGTGCCATCAGTGAGTCCGGGGGCACCGCTGAAGCTTTCTTT
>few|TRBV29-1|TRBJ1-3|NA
CSVQASSGNTIYF
TGCAGCGTCCAAGCTTCCTCTGGAAACACCATATATTTT
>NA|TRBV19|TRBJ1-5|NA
CASSIRLGNQPQHF
TGTGCCAGTAGTATTCGGCTCGGCAATCAGCCCCAGCATTTT